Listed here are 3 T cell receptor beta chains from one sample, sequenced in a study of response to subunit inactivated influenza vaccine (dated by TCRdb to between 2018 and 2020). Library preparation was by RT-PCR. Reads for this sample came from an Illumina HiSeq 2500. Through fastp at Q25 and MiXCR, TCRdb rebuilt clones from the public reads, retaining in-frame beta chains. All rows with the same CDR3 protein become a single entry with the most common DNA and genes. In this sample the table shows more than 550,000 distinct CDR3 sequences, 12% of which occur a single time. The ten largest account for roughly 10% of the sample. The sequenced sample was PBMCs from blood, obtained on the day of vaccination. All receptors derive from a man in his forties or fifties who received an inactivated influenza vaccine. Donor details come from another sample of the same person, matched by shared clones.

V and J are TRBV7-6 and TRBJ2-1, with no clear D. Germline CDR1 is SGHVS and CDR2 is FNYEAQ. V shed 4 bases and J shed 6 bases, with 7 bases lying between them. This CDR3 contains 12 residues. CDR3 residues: CASSSRSNEQFF. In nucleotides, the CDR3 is TGTGCCAGCAGCTCACGATCCAATGAGCAGTTCTTC.

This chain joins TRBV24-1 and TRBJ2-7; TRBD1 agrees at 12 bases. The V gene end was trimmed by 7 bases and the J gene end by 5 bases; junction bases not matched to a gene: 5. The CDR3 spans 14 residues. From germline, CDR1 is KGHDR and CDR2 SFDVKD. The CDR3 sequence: CATSSGQGAHEQYF. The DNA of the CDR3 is TGTGCCACCAGCTCGGGACAGGGGGCCCACGAGCAGTACTTC.

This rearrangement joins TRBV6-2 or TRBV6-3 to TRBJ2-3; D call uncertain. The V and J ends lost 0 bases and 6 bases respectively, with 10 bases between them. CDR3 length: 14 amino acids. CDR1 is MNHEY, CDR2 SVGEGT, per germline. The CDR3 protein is CASSYSSAPDTQYF. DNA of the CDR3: TGTGCCAGCAGTTACTCGTCAGCTCCGGATACGCAGTATTTT.